This T cell receptor (beta chain) was retrieved from a study of tumor-infiltrating lymphocytes in localized non-small cell lung cancer. For the study at large: Some samples were collected after neoadjuvant chemotherapy; smokers, never-smokers and several histologies were included. Study findings and constraints: Different pieces of the same tissue went to different assays, confounding technical variation with intratumor heterogeneity. Tumor T-cell fraction was not associated with recurrence-free survival. T-cell fraction did not differ between immunotypes IM1 and IM2.

Comment on this clone: Its cognate antigen is unknown.

Sequencing used immunoSEQ multiplex PCR; TCRdb keeps in-frame clones, though not all of them. The table lists under 20,000 clones, 55% to 75% of them singletons. CDR1 and CDR2 (germline): SEHNR, FQNEAQ (reference sequence). CDR3 size: 15 residues. The germline V and J ends were trimmed by 1 base and 4 bases, with 10 bases remaining between them. This chain joins TRBV7-9 and TRBJ2-2; TRBD1 might be the D (6 bases). The TCR was taken from a human donor with non-small cell lung cancer. Source material: lung tumor tissue. The CDR3 nucleotides read TGTGCCAGCAGCTTAGGGGCAGGGGTCACCGGGGAGCTGTTTTTT. It specifies CASSLGAGVTGELFF.